A single sample is the source of the 30 T cell receptor beta chains below, sequenced in a study of T cells in Graves' hyperthyroidism and ophthalmopathy (dated by TCRdb to about 2019). Receptor amplification or capture employed multiplex PCR. The instrument given in TCRdb is Illumina HiSeq 2000. The TCR beta CDR3 regions were amplified from the RNA transcripts. The TCR CDR3 was subjected to a first round of RT-PCR using the HTBI primer set and the Qiagen OneStep RT-PCR kit. TCRdb reanalyzed the raw reads on its own, using fastp at Q25 for trimming and MiXCR for clone calling, and kept in-frame beta chains. Each entry merges the rows of one CDR3 protein and shows their most common DNA and genes. This sample gives around 690,000 distinct CDR3 sequences in total; 15% to 20% of them show up just once. About 14% of the sample goes to the ten largest clones. Sequencing input: blood. These receptors originate from a man aged 45-65 years with Graves' hyperthyroidism.

A few counts support this clonotype. A read error may be the cause here, since a much bigger clone is one base away. V is TRBV20-1 and J is TRBJ1-1; D is unresolved. CDR3 size: 14 residues. Germline V gene lookup returns CDR1 DFQATT and CDR2 SNEGSKA (reference sequence). Deletions cut 6 bases from V and 5 bases from J, with 19 bases between. The CDR3 protein is CSAEELSGKTEAFF. For the CDR3, the DNA is TGCAGTGCGGAAGAATTGTCCGGCAAGACTGAAGCTTTCTTT.

This clonotype was detected many times. The chain is built from TRBV5-1 and TRBJ2-7; D uncertain. The ends were cut back, 0 bases at V and 2 bases at J, with 12 bases in the middle. Germline V CDR1 and CDR2: SGHRS, YFSETQ. CDR3 length: 15 amino acids. The CDR3 is CASSLAEYGAYEQYF. The DNA for the CDR3 is TGCGCCAGCAGCTTGGCCGAATACGGAGCCTACGAGCAGTACTTC.

This clonotype has ten or more counts. This chain uses TRBV30 with TRBJ2-1; D possibly corresponds to TRBD2 (5 bases). From germline, CDR1 is GTSNPN and CDR2 SVGIG (reference sequence). This CDR3 has 10 amino acids. The V gene lost 2 bases and the J gene lost 10 bases, with 6 bases spanning the gap. The CDR3 bases are TGTGCCTGGAGTCGGGAAGAGCAGTTCTTC. Its translation is CAWSREEQFF.

This clonotype was picked up a small number of times. The rearrangement joins TRBV12-3 or TRBV12-4 to TRBJ2-7; D is uncertain. Trimming took off 3 bases at V and 2 bases at J, with 11 bases between the two ends. This CDR3 has 14 amino acids. In DNA form, the CDR3 reads TGTGCCAGCAGTTTGTTCACGGATACCTACGAGCAGTACTTC. Amino acids: CASSLFTDTYEQYF.

This clonotype was observed many times. This sequence joins TRBV6-1 and TRBJ2-5; D perhaps matches TRBD2 (7 bases). Per germline, CDR1 MNHNS and CDR2 SASEGT. The CDR3 is 15 residues long. Trimming cost V 3 bases and J 5 bases, with 16 bases left between them. In nucleotides, the CDR3 is TGTGCCAGCAGTGATAACCCGGGGGGCCCTGAGACCCAGTACTTC. Translation gives CASSDNPGGPETQYF.

In its sample, this clonotype was seen many times. This sequence joins TRBV18 and TRBJ1-4; maybe TRBD1 (5 bases). Looked up from germline, CDR1 is KGHSH and CDR2 is LQKENI. CDR3 size: 14 residues. Trimming removed 2 bases from V and 7 bases from J, with 11 bases in between. Here the CDR3 reads CASSPAGLSEKLFF. The CDR3 coding sequence is TGTGCCAGCTCACCAGCAGGGCTCAGTGAAAAACTGTTTTTT.

This clonotype was recorded a few times. This sequence joins TRBV11-2 and TRBJ2-1, with D hard to call. Trimming left V 1 base short and J 11 bases short, with 9 bases between. This CDR3 spans 12 amino acids. In germline, CDR1 is SGHAT, CDR2 FQNNGV. CDR3 nucleotide sequence: TGTGCCAGCAGCTTAGGAGCTGGCCAGCAGTTCTTC. Protein sequence: CASSLGAGQQFF.

This clonotype was detected only a few times. The chain joins TRBV7-2 to TRBJ2-2; TRBD1 is a possible D gene (7 bases). Per the germline V gene, CDR1 is SGHTA and CDR2 is FQGNSA. Trimming took 6 bases from V and 3 from J, leaving 23 bases between them. The CDR3 spans 18 residues. CDR3 coding DNA: TGTGCCAGCAGAGCAGGGGGGTCCAGGGACTCATACACCGGGGAGCTGTTTTTT. Translating it yields CASRAGGSRDSYTGELFF.

The CDR3 DNA sequence: TGTGCCAGTAGTATAACAGGTAGAGGCGAGCAGTACTTC. Translating it yields CASSITGRGEQYF. The chain recombines TRBV19 with TRBJ2-7; TRBD1 is a possible D gene (5 bases). The CDR3 loop spans 13 amino acids. V lost 2 bases and J lost 6, with 11 bases in between. The germline V gene has CDR1 LNHDA and CDR2 SQIVND (reference sequence). Drawing the rest from reference TRBV19 and TRBJ2-7, the complete variable domain is DGGITQSPKYLFRKEGQNVTLSCEQNLNHDAMYWYRQDPGQGLRLIYYSQIVNDFQKGDIAEGYSVSREKKESFPLTVTSAQKNPTAFYLCASSITGRGEQYFGPGTRLTVT.

This clonotype was counted at least ten times. The chain couples TRBV6-5 to TRBJ1-3; D is unresolved. Germline CDR1 MNHEY, CDR2 SVGAGI. The CDR3 contains 15 residues. Trimming took 0 bases from V and 0 from J, leaving 6 bases between them. The CDR3 DNA sequence: TGTGCCAGCAGTTACTCGGGTGTCTCTGGAAACACCATATATTTT. Protein sequence: CASSYSGVSGNTIYF.

The DNA for the CDR3 is TGCAGCGTTGTTCAGGGCACCGGGGAGCTGTTTTTT. It yields the protein CSVVQGTGELFF. The chain is built from TRBV29-1 and TRBJ2-2; the D gene is possibly TRBD1 (5 bases). Germline CDR1 and CDR2: SQVTM and ANQGSEA. The CDR3 spans 12 residues. V shed 4 bases and J shed 4 bases, with 7 bases lying between them.

The rearrangement joins TRBV6-2 or TRBV6-3 to TRBJ1-1, with D hard to call. Germline assignment: CDR1 MNHEY and CDR2 SVGEGT. This CDR3 has 17 amino acids. V was clipped by 5 bases and J by 0 bases, with 19 bases between them. The CDR3 protein is CASSPSPKLHLNTEAFF. CDR3 DNA: TGTGCCAGCAGTCCCAGCCCCAAACTTCACTTGAACACTGAAGCTTTCTTT.

This clonotype was seen at least ten times. The chain employs TRBV7-6 and TRBJ1-1; 7 bases match TRBD1. With V trimmed by 5 bases and J by 5 bases, 5 bases remained unmatched. CDR1 is SGHVS, CDR2 FNYEAQ, per germline. This CDR3 spans 13 amino acids. DNA for the CDR3: TGTGCCAGCAGCGAGACAGGGAGGACTGAAGCTTTCTTT. Translated: CASSETGRTEAFF.

This clonotype was seen a handful of times. The gene calls are TRBV3-1 and TRBJ1-2; no reliable D call. V lost 2 bases to trimming and J lost 2 bases, with 6 bases between them. CDR3 size: 13 residues. The germline V gene encodes CDR1 LGHDT and CDR2 YNNKEL (reference sequence). The CDR3 DNA is TGTGCCAGCAGCCAAATCCGAAACTATGGCTACACCTTC. This encodes CASSQIRNYGYTF. The full variable domain, completed using reference TRBV3-1 and TRBJ1-2, is DTAVSQTPKYLVTQMGNDKSIKCEQNLGHDTMYWYKQDSKKFLKIMFSYNNKELIINETVPNRFSPKSPDKAHLNLHINSLELGDSAVYFCASSQIRNYGYTFGSGTRLTVV.

Ten or more counts support this clonotype. The rearrangement joins TRBV11-2 to TRBJ2-1; D is possibly TRBD2 (6 bases). Germline CDR1 reads SGHAT; CDR2 reads FQNNGV. The CDR3 length is 14 residues. V was cut by 4 bases and J by 8 bases, with 15 bases left in between. CDR3 loop: CASSSLGGGDEQFF. The CDR3 DNA follows: TGTGCCAGCAGCTCCCTAGGCGGAGGGGATGAGCAGTTCTTC.

This clonotype came up many times. The chain joins TRBV7-2 to TRBJ2-7; 7 bases fit TRBD2. The length of the CDR3 is 17 residues. After removal of 5 bases from V and 3 bases from J, the junction contained 16 bases not matched to a gene. Per the germline V gene, CDR1 is SGHTA and CDR2 is FQGNSA. In nucleotides, the CDR3 is TGTGCCAGCAGCGGAGAAGTTTGGGAGGGATTCGACTACGAGCAGTACTTC. This encodes CASSGEVWEGFDYEQYF.

The rearrangement joins TRBV11-2 to TRBJ1-2; unclear D gene. Trimming removed 5 bases from V and 8 bases from J, with 15 bases in between. This CDR3 comprises 13 residues. Germline loops: CDR1 SGHAT, CDR2 FQNNGV. For the CDR3, the DNA is TGTGCCAGCAGCGTTGCGAATATGGACGGCTACACCTTC. The encoded protein is CASSVANMDGYTF.

The chain uses TRBV24-1 and TRBJ2-2, with D possibly called TRBD1 or TRBD2 (5 bases each). V shed 9 bases and J shed 5 bases, with 15 bases lying between them. CDR3 length: 14 amino acids. Germline CDR1 KGHDR, CDR2 SFDVKD. The CDR3 DNA sequence: TGTGCCACCGGGGACGGGGCAGAAACCGGGGAGCTGTTTTTT. This translates into CATGDGAETGELFF.

A note on this clonotype: This may be a read error: a much more frequent sequence differs by one nucleotide. This rearrangement joins TRBV5-1 to TRBJ1-2; D ambiguous. CDR1 SGHRS and CDR2 YFSETQ come from the germline V gene. This CDR3 contains 14 residues. In DNA, the CDR3 is TGCGCCAGCAGCTTGGAAGGGAACAACTGTGGCTACACCTTC. Translation: CASSLEGNNCGYTF.

At least ten counts were recorded for this clonotype. The V and J genes are TRBV10-3 and TRBJ1-1; D unclear. V was trimmed by 3 bases and J by 6 bases, leaving 11 bases between them. The CDR3 totals 13 residues. Germline V CDR1 and CDR2: ENHRY, SYGVKD. The CDR3 protein is CAISEGFTAEAFF. CDR3 DNA sequence: TGTGCCATCAGTGAAGGATTTACAGCTGAAGCTTTCTTT.

Ten or more counts support this clonotype. The J gene is TRBJ2-2, the V gene TRBV27; 16 bases agree with TRBD2. Germline-derived CDR1 and CDR2 are MNHEY and SMNVEV (reference sequence). The CDR3 consists of 20 residues. The J segment lost 0 bases and the V segment lost 4 bases, leaving 8 bases of the junction unmatched. Written as DNA, the CDR3 is TGTGCCAGCAGTTCCCGAGGGGGACTAGCGGGAGGGCCGAACACCGGGGAGCTGTTTTTT. This encodes CASSSRGGLAGGPNTGELFF.

This clonotype was seen a handful of times. CDR3 sequence (DNA): TGCAGTGCTAGAGATGCGACTAGCGGAGAGCAGTTCTTC. Its translation is CSARDATSGEQFF. The chain is built from TRBV20-1 and TRBJ2-1; 9 nucleotides line up with TRBD2. The trim removed 0 bases at V and 10 bases at J, leaving 4 bases unmatched. The length of the CDR3 is 13 residues. CDR1 is DFQATT and CDR2 is SNEGSKA in the germline V gene (reference sequence).

This chain connects TRBV29-1 to TRBJ2-7, with D possibly matching TRBD1 (6 bases). The ends were cut back, 7 bases at V and 2 bases at J, with 12 bases in the middle. Germline V CDR1 and CDR2: SQVTM, ANQGSEA. This CDR3 region has 12 residues. CDR3 in DNA: TGCAGCGGACAGGTAACTGCCTACGAGCAGTACTTC. This gives the protein CSGQVTAYEQYF.

This clonotype came up a few times. The genes are TRBV20-1 and TRBJ2-1, with unresolved D. The CDR3 is 15 amino acids. V was cut by 6 bases and J by 3 bases, with 18 bases left in between. CDR1 DFQATT and CDR2 SNEGSKA come from the germline V gene (reference sequence). CDR3: CSARPQRQLYNEQFF. The CDR3 DNA reads TGCAGTGCGCGACCGCAACGGCAGCTCTACAATGAGCAGTTCTTC.

Concerning this clonotype itself: One junction end disagrees with the germline gene, perhaps due to a read error. CDR3: CASSHGTGADSKYEQYF. CDR3 DNA: TGCGCCAGCAGCCACGGGACAGGGGCCGATTCGAAATACGAGCAGTACTTC. The chain recombines TRBV5-5 with TRBJ2-7, with TRBD1 matching over 10 bases. Germline CDR1 and CDR2: SGHKS and YYEKEE (reference sequence). The length of the CDR3 is 17 residues.

V and J are TRBV12-3 or TRBV12-4 and TRBJ1-5; D unresolved. The ends were cut back, 3 bases at V and 5 bases at J, with 11 bases in the middle. The CDR3 has 14 amino acids. The CDR3 reads CASSLGGIHQPQHF. The DNA of the CDR3 is TGTGCCAGCAGTTTGGGAGGGATCCATCAGCCCCAGCATTTT.

This clonotype was recorded a few times. This chain links TRBV19 with TRBJ2-7, with a weak D call TRBD1 (6 bases). The CDR3 sequence is 14 residues long. Trimming took 3 bases from V and 3 from J, leaving 12 bases between them. Germline lookup yields CDR1 LNHDA and CDR2 SQIVND (reference sequence). The CDR3 loop reads CASSMGAGHYEQYF. DNA of the CDR3: TGTGCCAGTAGTATGGGGGCAGGTCACTACGAGCAGTACTTC.

The chain combines TRBV15 with TRBJ1-2, with D maybe TRBD1 (6 bases). CDR3 size: 14 residues. The germline V gene has CDR1 LNHNV and CDR2 YYDKDF (reference sequence). V was pared by 7 bases and J by 1 base, with 13 bases between. CDR3 in DNA: TGTGCCACCAACGACAGGTGCGATAACTATGGCTACACCTTC. Amino acid sequence: CATNDRCDNYGYTF.

Comment on this clonotype: Since no conserved phenylalanine or tryptophan closes the CDR3, a read error is the likely cause. CDR3 in amino acids: CASSYLDTNTGELFL. The CDR3 DNA follows: TGTGCCAGCAGTTACCTCGACACGAACACCGGGGAGCTGTTTCTT. The chain links TRBV6-9 to TRBJ2-2; D uncertain. Germline V gives CDR1 MNHGY, CDR2 SVAAGI. Trimming left V 3 bases short and J 0 bases short, with 8 bases between. The CDR3 has 15 residues.

J is TRBJ2-3 and V is TRBV7-2; 13 bases line up with TRBD2. The trim removed 5 bases at V and 3 bases at J, leaving 8 bases unmatched. The CDR3 has 17 residues. Germline CDR1 reads SGHTA; CDR2 reads FQGNSA. In DNA, the CDR3 is TGTGCCAGCAGCCGGACTAGCGGGGGCCTCGTGACAGATACGCAGTATTTT. This sequence encodes CASSRTSGGLVTDTQYF.